This T cell receptor (beta chain) was recorded in a study of post-analysis software for immune sequencing data. Each TCR beta cDNA library carried unique molecular identifiers. The authors obtained 500,000 or so cDNA molecules from around 1 to 9.1 million T cells. Each CDR3 protein is one row after TCRdb ran MiXCR on the PCR reads. The sample includes 250,000 to 300,000 distinct CDR3 sequences, 30% to 45% of them seen just once. This CDR3 has 14 amino acids. Per the germline V gene, CDR1 is MNHEY and CDR2 is SMNVEV (reference sequence). For this clonotype: Its antigen is currently unknown. One junction end does not reproduce the germline sequence, and a read error may be involved.

Findings of the study overall: Controls showed lower frequencies than patients for four to six TRBV segments, and TRBV5-6, TRBV5-1 and TRBV20-1 were among these.

The TCR originated in a girl aged 10 to 17 with multiple sclerosis. This chain connects TRBV27 to TRBJ1-2; D not resolved. Sequenced input: blood. DNA of the CDR3: TGCGCCAGCAGTCCCTCAGCTTTAAACTATGGCTACACCTTC. It specifies CASSPSALNYGYTF.